This T cell receptor beta chain was captured by sequencing in a study of T cell responses to AZD1222 COVID-19 vaccine. This CDR3 region has 14 residues. Germline assignment: CDR1 SGHRS and CDR2 YFSETQ. V was shortened by 0 bases and J by 3 bases, with 9 bases between the two germline ends. Details on this clone: Its antigen is unidentified.

Study results and limitations: Donors in the cohort were predominantly white British and more often female, and clonal diversity was possibly underestimated.

Data came from immunoSEQ multiplex PCR; TCRdb stores just in-frame clones and leaves some out. This table has around 190,000 clones, roughly 94% appearing once. The clonotype comes from an adult who received the AZD1222 COVID-19 vaccine. This chain connects TRBV5-1 to TRBJ1-1; D gene ambiguous. The sequencing here drew on peripheral blood, taken 28 days after the second AZD1222 dose. CDR3: CASSLASGDTEAFF. CDR3 in DNA: TGCGCCAGCAGCTTGGCTTCCGGGGACACTGAAGCTTTCTTT.